A single sample is the source of the 14 T cell receptor beta chains below, sequenced in a study of vaccination and CD4 T cells after COVID-19. Sequencing of the DNA from cultured CD4+ T cells was carried out with the Oncomine TCR Beta short-read assay. TCRdb recomputed calls from the PCR reads with MiXCR, one row per CDR3 protein. The data show some 18,000 distinct CDR3 sequences, less than 50% seen once. Treatment noted: roughly 10-day PBMC culture with coronavirus spike peptide pools or control peptides (ViraFEST assay). Their target antigens are unknown. The sequencing used CD4+ T cells from blood, cultured in vitro, collected after SARS-CoV-2 vaccination. The receptor source for this set is a human donor who had recovered from COVID-19.

The chain combines TRBV28 with TRBJ1-2; the D gene is possibly TRBD1 (5 bases). Deletions cut 7 bases from V and 3 bases from J, with 12 bases between. The CDR3 totals 13 residues. Germline-derived CDR1 and CDR2 are MDHEN and SYDVKM. CDR3 amino acids: CASKTGLYYGYTF. CDR3 DNA: TGTGCCAGCAAAACAGGCCTCTACTATGGCTACACCTTC.

V and J are TRBV20-1 and TRBJ2-4; tentatively, D is TRBD2 (6 bases). The CDR3 is made up of 16 amino acids. Trimming pared 2 bases from V and 1 base from J, leaving 15 bases between. Per the germline V gene, CDR1 is DFQATT and CDR2 is SNEGSKA (reference sequence). This chain's CDR3 is CSARSLDGGAKNIQYF. In nucleotides, the CDR3 is TGCAGTGCTAGATCCCTTGACGGGGGTGCCAAAAACATTCAGTACTTC.

Only a few counts were recorded for this clonotype. This chain joins TRBV27 and TRBJ1-4, with a tentative D call TRBD1 (6 bases). Germline V gene lookup returns CDR1 MNHEY and CDR2 SMNVEV (reference sequence). There are 13 residues in the CDR3. V was pared by 5 bases and J by 8 bases, with 12 bases between. CDR3 residues: CASSPQGREKLFF. CDR3 coding DNA: TGTGCCAGCAGTCCCCAGGGGAGGGAAAAACTGTTTTTT. Together with reference TRBV27 and TRBJ1-4, the CDR3 gives the full variable domain: EAQVTQNPRYLITVTGKKLTVTCSQNMNHEYMSWYRQDPGLGLRQIYYSMNVEVTDKGDVPEGYKVSRKEKRNFPLILESPSPNQTSLYFCASSPQGREKLFFGSGTQLSVL.

The chain joins TRBV28 to TRBJ2-3; D unclear. Germline V gene data show CDR1 as MDHEN and CDR2 as SYDVKM. CDR3 length: 11 residues. Trimming took off 5 bases at V and 4 bases at J, with 4 bases between the two ends. The CDR3 sequence: CASSMADTQYF. The CDR3 nucleotides are TGTGCCAGCAGTATGGCAGATACGCAGTATTTT.

J is TRBJ1-1 and V is TRBV11-2; TRBD1 matches at 7 bases. The V and J ends lost 5 bases and 0 bases, in that order; junction bases with no gene match: 6. From germline, CDR1 is SGHAT and CDR2 FQNNGV. CDR3 length: 15 amino acids. CDR3 bases: TGTGCCAGCAGCGTCCGACAGGGAGTGAACACTGAAGCTTTCTTT. Protein product: CASSVRQGVNTEAFF.

This clonotype has more than one count but fewer than ten. The chain uses TRBV20-1 and TRBJ1-2; 9 bases line up with TRBD1. The CDR3 sequence is 12 residues long. Germline V lookup: CDR1 DFQATT, CDR2 SNEGSKA (reference sequence). The trim removed 6 bases at V and 4 bases at J, leaving 3 bases unmatched. In DNA form, the CDR3 reads TGCAGTGCCCGGGACAGGGTCTATGGCTACACCTTC. Translation gives CSARDRVYGYTF.

This rearrangement joins TRBV5-4 to TRBJ2-3; 8 bases are shared with TRBD1. V dropped 4 bases and J dropped 1; count of bases not matched to a gene: 11. The V gene's germline CDR1 is SGHNT and CDR2 YYREEE (reference sequence). The CDR3 sequence is 17 residues long. This CDR3 reads CASSPVPPGQGTDTQYF. The CDR3 nucleotides are TGTGCCAGCAGCCCCGTCCCCCCGGGACAGGGCACAGATACGCAGTATTTT.

The V gene is TRBV28, the J gene TRBJ1-1, with D maybe TRBD1 (5 bases). The germline gives CDR1 MDHEN, CDR2 SYDVKM. V was pared by 5 bases and J by 5 bases, with 18 bases between. CDR3 size: 15 residues. This CDR3 reads CASSTGRVRGTEAFF. CDR3 sequence (DNA): TGTGCCAGCAGTACGGGCAGAGTTCGGGGGACTGAAGCTTTCTTT.

This clonotype has just one count. V is TRBV5-1 and J is TRBJ1-1, with D hard to call. This CDR3 contains 14 residues. Trimming removed 2 bases at V and 1 base at J, with 9 bases between. Germline V gives CDR1 SGHRS, CDR2 YFSETQ. This chain's CDR3 is CASSFTRKNTEAFF. DNA of the CDR3: TGCGCCAGCAGCTTCACTCGGAAGAACACTGAAGCTTTCTTT.

The CDR3 spells CASSDSSLYGYTF. The CDR3 DNA sequence: TGTGCCAGCAGTGACAGTTCACTTTATGGCTACACCTTC. This rearrangement joins TRBV12-3 or TRBV12-4 to TRBJ1-2; TRBD1 might be the D (5 bases). V was cut by 5 bases and J by 5 bases, with 12 bases left in between. CDR3 length equals 13 residues.

This clonotype was seen more than once but under ten times. The rearrangement uses TRBV30 and TRBJ1-5, with D possibly matching TRBD1 (6 bases). Germline lookup yields CDR1 GTSNPN and CDR2 SVGIG (reference sequence). V lost 0 bases to trimming and J lost 5 bases, with 11 bases between them. The CDR3 runs to 14 residues. Written as DNA, the CDR3 is TGTGCCTGGAGTGTACGACAGGTGGATCAGCCCCAGCATTTT. Protein sequence: CAWSVRQVDQPQHF.

The chain carries TRBV7-9 and TRBJ2-5; D may be TRBD1 (5 bases). This CDR3 contains 14 residues. Trimming removed 6 bases from V and 0 bases from J, with 11 bases in between. Germline V gene lookup returns CDR1 SEHNR and CDR2 FQNEAQ (reference sequence). DNA of the CDR3: TGTGCCAGCAGATCACAGGAGTACCAAGAGACCCAGTACTTC. Protein: CASRSQEYQETQYF.

The chain uses TRBV7-2 and TRBJ1-2; 12 nucleotides match TRBD1. The CDR3 extends over 15 amino acids. The J segment lost 8 bases and the V segment lost 1 base, leaving 5 bases of the junction unmatched. The germline CDR1 and CDR2 sequences are SGHTA and FQGNSA. CDR3 DNA: TGTGCCAGCAGCTTAGGGGACAGGGGGCGTGGAGGCTACACCTTC. Protein: CASSLGDRGRGGYTF.

V usage is TRBV6-2 or TRBV6-3 and J usage is TRBJ2-6; 12 bases are shared with TRBD2. With 6 bases clipped from V and 0 bases from J, the junction kept 3 bases outside the gene matches. This CDR3 spans 17 amino acids. Germline CDR1 MNHEY, CDR2 SVGEGT. For the CDR3, the DNA is TGTGCCAGCAGGCAACTAGCGGGGGGCTCTGGGGCCAACGTCCTGACTTTC. Its protein is CASRQLAGGSGANVLTF.